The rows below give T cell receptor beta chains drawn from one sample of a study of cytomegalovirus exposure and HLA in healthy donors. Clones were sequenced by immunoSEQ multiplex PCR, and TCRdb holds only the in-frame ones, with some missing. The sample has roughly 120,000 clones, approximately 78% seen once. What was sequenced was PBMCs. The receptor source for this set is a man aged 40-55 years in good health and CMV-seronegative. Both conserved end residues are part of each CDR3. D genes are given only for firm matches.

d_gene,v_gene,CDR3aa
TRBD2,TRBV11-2,CASSNTSGNSYEQYF
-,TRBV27,CASSLIGEPQHF
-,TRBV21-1,CASSIAGLKEDTQYF
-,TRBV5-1,CASSPGTGRYEQYF
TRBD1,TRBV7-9,CSSSIQGGRGSGGYTF
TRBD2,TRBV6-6,CASAGGQNTGELFF
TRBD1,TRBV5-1,CASSVDREYGYTF
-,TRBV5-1,CASSFSGIREAFF
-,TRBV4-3,CASSQDQGVGELFF
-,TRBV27,CASSPLRVQETQYF
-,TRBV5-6,CASSSTGYNEQFF
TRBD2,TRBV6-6,CASTHGPSGYGELFF
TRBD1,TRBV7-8,CASSFGTGVDYGYTF
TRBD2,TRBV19,CASRRTSGKETQYF
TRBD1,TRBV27,CASSRTGTGDYGYTF
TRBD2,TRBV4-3,CASSQDPAGQPYEQYF
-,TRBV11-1,CASSEDREQYF
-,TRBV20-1,CSASLNTEAFF
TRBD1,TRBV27,CASSPKMTGGYEQYF
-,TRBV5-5,CASSLETGNYEKLFF
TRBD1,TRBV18,CASSPRTGSKTEAFF